This entry lists 20 T cell receptor beta chains sequenced from one sample in a study of T cell responses to AZD1222 COVID-19 vaccine. Produced via immunoSEQ multiplex PCR; TCRdb's table is partial and in-frame only. Of roughly 140,000 clones detected, 90% to 95% appear once; the ten largest clones hold approximately 1.5%. Material: peripheral blood, obtained 28 days after the second AZD1222 dose. The receptors shown here come from an adult who received the AZD1222 COVID-19 vaccine.

This chain joins TRBV30 and TRBJ1-2; D may be TRBD1 (6 bases). CDR3 length: 14 amino acids. V was shortened by 3 bases and J by 5 bases, with 16 bases between the two germline ends. CDR1 and CDR2 (germline): GTSNPN, SVGIG (reference sequence). CDR3 sequence (DNA): TGTGCCTGGAGATCGCGAACAGGGCGTTATGGCTACACCTTC. It specifies CAWRSRTGRYGYTF.

This clone has just a few counts. The rearrangement joins TRBV20-1 to TRBJ2-7; no definite D call. V was clipped by 1 base and J by 9 bases, with 4 bases between them. This CDR3 spans 9 amino acids. Germline V gene lookup returns CDR1 DFQATT and CDR2 SNEGSKA (reference sequence). This CDR3 is CSARVGQYF. The CDR3 bases are TGCAGTGCTAGAGTAGGGCAGTACTTC.

The chain employs TRBV9 and TRBJ1-2; no reliable D call. The CDR3 runs 11 residues. V was pared by 5 bases and J by 4 bases, with 6 bases between. CDR1 is SGDLS, CDR2 YYNGEE, per germline. CDR3 nucleotides: TGTGCCAGCAGAGCCAGCTATGGCTACACCTTC. This sequence encodes CASRASYGYTF.

The chain has TRBV4-2 and TRBJ2-7; no definite D call. The germline V gene encodes CDR1 LGHNA and CDR2 YNFKEQ. CDR3 size: 13 residues. V lost 0 bases to trimming and J lost 3 bases, with 6 bases between them. CDR3 loop: CASSQESSYEQYF. CDR3 bases: TGTGCCAGCAGCCAAGAGTCCAGCTACGAGCAGTACTTC.

The chain has TRBV10-1 and TRBJ1-1; 8 positions match TRBD1. CDR1 and CDR2 from the germline V gene are WNHNN and SYGVQD (reference sequence). There are 19 residues in the CDR3. Trimming at V came to 2 bases and at J to 6 bases, leaving 20 bases not matched to a gene. CDR3 in amino acids: CASSERRGGTQGAHAEAFF. The CDR3 DNA is TGCGCCAGCAGTGAGCGAAGGGGGGGGACTCAGGGGGCTCACGCTGAAGCTTTCTTT.

The DNA of the CDR3 is TGTGCCAGCAGCTTGGTCACAATTGGGAACACTGAAGCTTTCTTT. Protein: CASSLVTIGNTEAFF. The chain recombines TRBV5-5 with TRBJ1-1, with D hard to call. Trimming removed 0 bases from V and 1 base from J, with 10 bases in between. The CDR3 covers 15 residues. The germline gives CDR1 SGHKS, CDR2 YYEKEE (reference sequence). The variable domain in full, completed from reference TRBV5-5 and TRBJ1-1, reads DAGVTQSPTHLIKTRGQQVTLRCSPISGHKSVSWYQQVLGQGPQFIFQYYEKEERGRGNFPDRFSARQFPNYSSELNVNALLLGDSALYLCASSLVTIGNTEAFFGQGTRLTVV.

This clone was observed a few times. The chain couples TRBV6-6 to TRBJ1-1; a possible D gene is TRBD1 (6 bases). In germline, CDR1 is MNHNY, CDR2 SVGAGI (reference sequence). V shed 5 bases and J shed 0 bases, with 22 bases lying between them. The CDR3 runs to 18 residues. The chain's CDR3 is CASSPNQYRVRVNTEAFF. For the CDR3, the DNA is TGTGCCAGCAGTCCGAACCAATACAGGGTAAGAGTGAACACTGAAGCTTTCTTT.

V usage is TRBV6-5 and J usage is TRBJ1-5; D uncertain. The CDR3 contains 13 residues. V was trimmed by 6 bases and J by 0 bases, leaving 6 bases between them. In germline, CDR1 is MNHEY, CDR2 SVGAGI. Here the CDR3 reads CASRINSNQPQHF. For the CDR3, the DNA is TGTGCCAGCAGGATAAATAGCAATCAGCCCCAGCATTTT.

The CDR3 DNA reads TGTGCCAGCTCATCCCAGGCGCGGGACAGGGCCCACAATCAGCCCCAGCATTTT. Its translation is CASSSQARDRAHNQPQHF. This chain connects TRBV18 to TRBJ1-5, with 9 bases that match TRBD1. V gave up 5 bases and J gave up 3 bases; unmatched junction bases: 14. Per the germline V gene, CDR1 is KGHSH and CDR2 is LQKENI. The CDR3 has 18 residues.

On this clone: The sample carries other DNA sequences with the same CDR3. The chain recombines TRBV19 with TRBJ1-5; D is possibly TRBD1 (5 bases). The CDR3 loop spans 13 amino acids. V lost 3 bases to trimming and J lost 5 bases, with 8 bases between them. Germline-derived CDR1 and CDR2 are LNHDA and SQIVND (reference sequence). The CDR3 loop is CASSIRADQPQHF. The DNA for the CDR3 is TGTGCCAGTAGTATCAGGGCTGATCAGCCCCAGCATTTT.

The CDR3 here is CAWSPHRGTYEQYF. The CDR3 bases are TGTGCCTGGAGCCCACACAGGGGAACCTACGAGCAGTACTTC. This chain connects TRBV30 to TRBJ2-7; TRBD1 matches at 7 bases. The CDR3 has 14 amino acids. Germline loops: CDR1 GTSNPN, CDR2 SVGIG (reference sequence). V was clipped by 3 bases and J by 2 bases; unmatched bases: 7.

The DNA of the CDR3 is TGTGCCTGGAGTCCCGGGACAGGGGGACCCTTTAGCAATCAGCCCCAGCATTTT. This gives the protein CAWSPGTGGPFSNQPQHF. The chain carries TRBV30 and TRBJ1-5, with 11 bases fitting TRBD1. This CDR3 has 18 residues. V gave up 2 bases and J gave up 0 bases; unmatched junction bases: 9. Germline CDR1 is GTSNPN and CDR2 is SVGIG (reference sequence).

This chain links TRBV7-9 with TRBJ2-3; D is perhaps TRBD2 (6 bases). The CDR3 is 15 amino acids. V gave up 2 bases and J gave up 4 bases, with 13 bases separating them. CDR1 and CDR2 (germline): SEHNR, FQNEAQ (reference sequence). The CDR3 protein is CASSLFGSGADTQYF. The DNA of the CDR3 is TGTGCCAGCAGCTTATTCGGGAGCGGAGCAGATACGCAGTATTTT.

Points on this clone: A read error may produce the germline difference seen at one junction end. The chain employs TRBV6-1 and TRBJ1-2; TRBD1 might be the D (5 bases). The CDR3 has 16 amino acids. Germline CDR1 MNHNS, CDR2 SASEGT. The CDR3 protein is CASREGTQWGRYGYTF. In DNA, the CDR3 is TGTGCCAGCAGGGAAGGGACCCAATGGGGGAGATATGGCTACACCTTC.

This chain connects TRBV19 to TRBJ2-7, with 10 positions matching TRBD1. Germline values: CDR1 LNHDA, CDR2 SQIVND (reference sequence). The CDR3 totals 15 residues. Losses at the gene ends were 3 bases for V and 3 bases for J; bases not matched to a gene: 5. The CDR3 coding sequence is TGTGCCAGTAGTATCCTTCGGGACAGGGGCTACGAGCAGTACTTC. Translating gives CASSILRDRGYEQYF.

The chain is built from TRBV4-1 and TRBJ1-2, with D tentatively TRBD1 (5 bases). Trimming took 4 bases from V and 0 from J, leaving 21 bases between them. The CDR3 spans 18 residues. Per germline, CDR1 MGHRA and CDR2 YSYEKL. The chain's CDR3 is CASSPSAAGPISNYGYTF. The DNA for the CDR3 is TGCGCCAGCAGCCCTTCGGCAGCAGGGCCCATTTCTAACTATGGCTACACCTTC.

This chain uses TRBV4-1 with TRBJ1-4, with D hard to call. V shed 3 bases and J shed 9 bases, with 17 bases lying between them. The length of the CDR3 is 15 residues. Germline CDR1 is MGHRA and CDR2 is YSYEKL. DNA for the CDR3: TGCGCCAGCAGCCACCAAGATCCGGGAATGAAAAAACTGTTTTTT. Its translation: CASSHQDPGMKKLFF.

J is TRBJ1-3 and V is TRBV7-9; no definite D call. This CDR3 is built from 16 residues. Germline loops: CDR1 SEHNR, CDR2 FQNEAQ (reference sequence). Trimming took 6 bases from V and 3 from J, leaving 18 bases between them. This chain's CDR3 is CASSTTVASSGNTIYF. The CDR3 region has the DNA TGTGCCAGCAGTACTACAGTGGCGAGTAGTGGAAACACCATATATTTT. Using reference TRBV7-9 and TRBJ1-3 for the parts outside the CDR3, the full variable domain is DTGVSQNPRHKITKRGQNVTFRCDPISEHNRLYWYRQTLGQGPEFLTYFQNEAQLEKSRLLSDRFSAERPKGSFSTLEIQRTEQGDSAMYLCASSTTVASSGNTIYFGEGSWLTVV.

The chain is built from TRBV5-1 and TRBJ2-1; D is possibly TRBD2 (6 bases). Germline assignment: CDR1 SGHRS and CDR2 YFSETQ. The CDR3 is 17 amino acids. The V and J ends lost 4 bases and 7 bases respectively, with 24 bases between them. The CDR3 here is CASSLNPSDPGENEQFF. The CDR3, as DNA: TGCGCCAGCAGCCTAAACCCCAGCGACCCGGGGGAGAATGAGCAGTTCTTC.

The chain employs TRBV5-1 and TRBJ2-1; D may correspond to TRBD1 or TRBD2 (6 bases each). The V gene's germline CDR1 is SGHRS and CDR2 YFSETQ. V lost 1 base and J 7 bases, leaving 9 bases between the germline ends. This CDR3 is built from 13 residues. CDR3 region: CASSLKGGNEQFF. The CDR3 DNA reads as TGCGCCAGCAGCTTGAAGGGGGGTAATGAGCAGTTCTTC.